Listed below are T cell receptor beta chains from one sample, sequenced in a study of identifying expanded T cells in peripheral blood. TCRdb's table, derived via immunoSEQ multiplex PCR, lists solely in-frame clones and lacks some. This table holds about 110,000 clones, roughly 90% found once. Material: blood. All receptors come from a person aged 18 to 70 in good health. The CDR3 runs from the conserved cysteine through the conserved F or W.

TRBV11-2 CASSVRGETQYF
TRBV1 CTSSHGRTETQYF
TRBV5-6 CASSSLAGGRTDTQYF
TRBV30 CAWSRKTGIGKLFF
TRBV11-2 CASSLEPRNTEAFF
TRBV5-1 CASSPGQGENTIYF
TRBV5-4 CASSSQQGGYGYTF
TRBV7-3 CASSLWGSGTDTQYF
TRBV28 CASSSFGLARSSPTDTQYF
TRBV6-1 CASSEAGPGGNTIYF
TRBV6-4 CASSIINRDSGFNTEAFF
TRBV29-1 CSVRSSQGKTQYF
TRBV2 CASSAGQGAVQYF
TRBV11-2 CASSSSGGRSGNTIYF
TRBV7-2 CASSLVSAMNTEAFF
TRBV5-1 CASSLVLRGYNQPQHF
TRBV9 CASSVDYSGSYNEQFF
TRBV5-1 CASSLGVAGGPTDTQYF
TRBV7-3 CASSPDSSYGYTF
TRBV7-6 CASSSEGSSYNSPLHF